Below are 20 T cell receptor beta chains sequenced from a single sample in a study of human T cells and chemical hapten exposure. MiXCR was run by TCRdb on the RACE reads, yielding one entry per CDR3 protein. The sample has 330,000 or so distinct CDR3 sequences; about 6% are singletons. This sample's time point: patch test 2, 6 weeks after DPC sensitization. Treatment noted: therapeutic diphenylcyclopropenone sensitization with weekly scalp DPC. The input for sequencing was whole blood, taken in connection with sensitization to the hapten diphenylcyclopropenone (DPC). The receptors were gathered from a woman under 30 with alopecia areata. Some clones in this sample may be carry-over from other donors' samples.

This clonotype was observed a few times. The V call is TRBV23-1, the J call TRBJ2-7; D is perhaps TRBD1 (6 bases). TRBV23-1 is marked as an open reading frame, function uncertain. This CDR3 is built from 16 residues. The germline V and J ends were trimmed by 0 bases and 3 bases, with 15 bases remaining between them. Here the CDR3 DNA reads TGCGCCAGCAGTCAATCTTATAAGGGGGTACTCTACGAGCAGTACTTC. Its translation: CASSQSYKGVLYEQYF.

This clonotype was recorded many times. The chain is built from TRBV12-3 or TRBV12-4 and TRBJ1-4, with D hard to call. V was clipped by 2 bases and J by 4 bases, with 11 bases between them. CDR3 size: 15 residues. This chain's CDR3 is CASSLFRGLNEKLFF. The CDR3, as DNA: TGTGCCAGCAGTTTATTCCGGGGTCTTAATGAAAAACTGTTTTTT.

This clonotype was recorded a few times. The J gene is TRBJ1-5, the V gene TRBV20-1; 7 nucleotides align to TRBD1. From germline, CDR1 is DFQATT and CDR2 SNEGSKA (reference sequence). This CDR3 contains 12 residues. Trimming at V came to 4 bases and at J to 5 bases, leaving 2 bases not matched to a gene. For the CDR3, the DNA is TGCAGTGCTATAACAGGGGATCAGCCCCAGCATTTT. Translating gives CSAITGDQPQHF.

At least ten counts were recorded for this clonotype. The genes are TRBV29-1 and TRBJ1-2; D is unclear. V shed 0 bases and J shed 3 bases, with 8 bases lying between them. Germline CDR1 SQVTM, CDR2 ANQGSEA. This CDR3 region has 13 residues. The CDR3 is CSVEDWEDYGYTF. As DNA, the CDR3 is TGCAGCGTTGAAGATTGGGAGGACTATGGCTACACCTTC. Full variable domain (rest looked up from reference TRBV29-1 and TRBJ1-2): SAVISQKPSRDICQRGTSLTIQCQVDSQVTMMFWYRQQPGQSLTLIATANQGSEATYESGFVIDKFPISRPNLTFSTLTVSNMSPEDSSIYLCSVEDWEDYGYTFGSGTRLTVV.

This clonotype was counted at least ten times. The CDR3: CASSRSREMGTEAFF. The CDR3 bases are TGTGCCAGCAGCCGTAGCAGGGAAATGGGCACTGAAGCTTTCTTT. The chain recombines TRBV11-2 with TRBJ1-1; D possibly corresponds to TRBD1 (5 bases). This CDR3 comprises 15 residues. The V gene's germline CDR1 is SGHAT and CDR2 FQNNGV. Trimming took off 5 bases at V and 4 bases at J, with 17 bases between the two ends.

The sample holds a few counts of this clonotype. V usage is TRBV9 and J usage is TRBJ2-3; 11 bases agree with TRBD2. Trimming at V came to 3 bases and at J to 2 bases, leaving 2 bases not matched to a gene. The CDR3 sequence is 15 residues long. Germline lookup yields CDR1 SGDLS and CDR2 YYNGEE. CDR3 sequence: CASSALAGATDTQYF. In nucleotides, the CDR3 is TGTGCCAGCAGCGCACTAGCGGGGGCCACAGATACGCAGTATTTT.

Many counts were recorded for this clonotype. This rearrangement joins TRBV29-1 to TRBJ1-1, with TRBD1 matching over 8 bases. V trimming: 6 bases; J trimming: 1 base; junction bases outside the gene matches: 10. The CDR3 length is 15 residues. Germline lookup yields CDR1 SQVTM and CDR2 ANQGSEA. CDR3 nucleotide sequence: TGCAGCGTGAGGCTCAGGGGGCAAGGGAACACTGAAGCTTTCTTT. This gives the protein CSVRLRGQGNTEAFF.

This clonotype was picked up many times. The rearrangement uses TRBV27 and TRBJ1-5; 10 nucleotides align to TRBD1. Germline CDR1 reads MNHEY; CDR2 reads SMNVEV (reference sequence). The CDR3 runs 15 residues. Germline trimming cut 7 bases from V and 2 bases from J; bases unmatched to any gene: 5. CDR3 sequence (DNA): TGTGCCAGCACTTCCGGGACAGGGGGCAATCAGCCCCAGCATTTT. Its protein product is CASTSGTGGNQPQHF.

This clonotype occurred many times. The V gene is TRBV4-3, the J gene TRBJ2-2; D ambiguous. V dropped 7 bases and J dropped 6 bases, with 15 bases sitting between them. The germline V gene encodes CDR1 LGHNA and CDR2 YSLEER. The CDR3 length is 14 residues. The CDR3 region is CASTVIAYSGELFF. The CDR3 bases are TGCGCCAGCACCGTGATAGCTTATTCCGGGGAGCTGTTTTTT.

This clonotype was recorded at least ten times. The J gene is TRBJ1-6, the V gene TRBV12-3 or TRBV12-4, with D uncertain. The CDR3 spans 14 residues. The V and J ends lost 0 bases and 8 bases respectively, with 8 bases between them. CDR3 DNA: TGTGCCAGCAGTTTAGCAATAAGGGATTCACCCCTCCACTTT. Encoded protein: CASSLAIRDSPLHF.

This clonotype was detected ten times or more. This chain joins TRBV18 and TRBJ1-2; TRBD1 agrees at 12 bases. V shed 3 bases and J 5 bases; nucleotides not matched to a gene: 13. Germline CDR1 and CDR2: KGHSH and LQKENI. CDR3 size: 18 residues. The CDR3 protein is CASSPRRGTGGIGYGYTF. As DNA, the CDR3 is TGTGCCAGCTCACCCCGGCGGGGGACAGGGGGCATTGGATATGGCTACACCTTC.

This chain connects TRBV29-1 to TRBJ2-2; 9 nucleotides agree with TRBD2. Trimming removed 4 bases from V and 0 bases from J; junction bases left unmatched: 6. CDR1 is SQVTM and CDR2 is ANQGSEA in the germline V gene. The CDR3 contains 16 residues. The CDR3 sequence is CSVVGASGANTGELFF. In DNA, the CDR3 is TGCAGCGTTGTAGGCGCTAGCGGGGCGAACACCGGGGAGCTGTTTTTT.

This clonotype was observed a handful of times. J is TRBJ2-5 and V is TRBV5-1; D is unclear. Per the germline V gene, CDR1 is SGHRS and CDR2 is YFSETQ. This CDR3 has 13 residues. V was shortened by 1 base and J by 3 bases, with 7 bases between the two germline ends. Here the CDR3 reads CASSLNLKETQYF. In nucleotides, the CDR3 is TGCGCCAGCAGCTTGAATCTCAAAGAGACCCAGTACTTC.

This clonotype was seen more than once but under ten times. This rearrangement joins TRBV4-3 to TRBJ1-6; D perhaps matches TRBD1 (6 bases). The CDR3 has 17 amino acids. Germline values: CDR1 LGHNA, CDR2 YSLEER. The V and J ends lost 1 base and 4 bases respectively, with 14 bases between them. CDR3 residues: CASSQASGGAYNSPLHF. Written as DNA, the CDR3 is TGCGCCAGCAGCCAAGCCTCCGGGGGCGCGTATAATTCACCCCTCCACTTT.

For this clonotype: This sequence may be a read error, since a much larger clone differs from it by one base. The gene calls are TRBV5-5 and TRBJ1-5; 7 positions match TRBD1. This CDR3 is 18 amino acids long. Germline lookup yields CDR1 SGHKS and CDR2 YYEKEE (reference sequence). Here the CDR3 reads CASSDTGTELYSYQPQHF. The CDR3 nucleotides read TGTGCCAGCAGCGATACCGGGACAGAGCTTTATAGCTATCAGCCCCAGCATTTT.

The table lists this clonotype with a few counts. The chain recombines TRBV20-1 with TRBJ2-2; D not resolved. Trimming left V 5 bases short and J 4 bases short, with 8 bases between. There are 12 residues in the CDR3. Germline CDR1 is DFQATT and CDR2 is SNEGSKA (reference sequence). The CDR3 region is CSAWQTTGELFF. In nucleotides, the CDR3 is TGCAGTGCTTGGCAGACCACCGGGGAGCTGTTTTTT.

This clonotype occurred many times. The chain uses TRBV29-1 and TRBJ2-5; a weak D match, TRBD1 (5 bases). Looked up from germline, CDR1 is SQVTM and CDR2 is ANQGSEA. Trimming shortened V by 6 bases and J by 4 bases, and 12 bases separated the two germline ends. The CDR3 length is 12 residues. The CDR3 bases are TGCAGCGTGGCCAGGGTCTCAGAGACCCAGTACTTC. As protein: CSVARVSETQYF.

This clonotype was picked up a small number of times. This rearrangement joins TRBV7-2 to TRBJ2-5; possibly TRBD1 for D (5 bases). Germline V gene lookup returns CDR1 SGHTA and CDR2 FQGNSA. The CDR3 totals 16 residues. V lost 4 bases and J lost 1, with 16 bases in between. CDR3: CASSSQGGALQETQYF. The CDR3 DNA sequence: TGTGCCAGCAGCTCTCAGGGCGGAGCCCTCCAAGAGACCCAGTACTTC.

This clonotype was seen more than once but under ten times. CDR3 coding DNA: TGTGCCAGCAGCGCAAATAGAGGACAGGGGAAGAACACCGGGGAGCTGTTTTTT. It codes for CASSANRGQGKNTGELFF. The genes are TRBV7-9 and TRBJ2-2; TRBD1 aligns across 9 bases. The germline gives CDR1 SEHNR, CDR2 FQNEAQ (reference sequence). J gave up 1 base and V 5 bases, and 11 bases lay outside the gene matches. This CDR3 contains 18 residues.

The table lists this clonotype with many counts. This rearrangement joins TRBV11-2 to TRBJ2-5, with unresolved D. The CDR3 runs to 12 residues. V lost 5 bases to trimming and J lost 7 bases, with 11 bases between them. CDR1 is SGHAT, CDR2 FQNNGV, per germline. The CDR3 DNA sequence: TGTGCCAGCAGCCTTGCCCAGTCGACCCAGTACTTC. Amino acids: CASSLAQSTQYF.